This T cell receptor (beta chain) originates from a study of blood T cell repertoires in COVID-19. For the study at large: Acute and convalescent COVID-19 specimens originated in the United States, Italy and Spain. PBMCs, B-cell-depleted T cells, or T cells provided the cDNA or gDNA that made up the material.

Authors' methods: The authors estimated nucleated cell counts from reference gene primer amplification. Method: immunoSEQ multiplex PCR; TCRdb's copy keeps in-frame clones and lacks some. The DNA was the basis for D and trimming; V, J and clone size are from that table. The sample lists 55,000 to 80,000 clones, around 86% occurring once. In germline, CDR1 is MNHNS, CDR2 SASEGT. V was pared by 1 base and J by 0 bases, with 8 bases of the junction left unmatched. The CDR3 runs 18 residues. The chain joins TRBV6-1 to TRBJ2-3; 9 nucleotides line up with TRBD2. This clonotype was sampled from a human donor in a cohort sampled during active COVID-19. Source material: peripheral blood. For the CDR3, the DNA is TGTGCCAGCAGTGAAGTTGTAGCGGGGGCTCTTAGCACAGATACGCAGTATTTT. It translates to CASSEVVAGALSTDTQYF.